This TCR beta chain was identified in a study of cytomegalovirus exposure and HLA in healthy donors (dated by TCRdb to about 2017). With respect to the entire study: In an earlier analysis of about 560 of the donors, 276 Gb of sequence data and about 110 million unique TCR beta sequences from about 180 million T cells were reported. HLA typing covered class I and class II loci at four-digit resolution. Every repertoire in the discovery cohort had been generated on one and the same sequencing platform. The later analysis used no new phenotypic data to find candidate immune exposures, relying instead on TCR beta sequences and their occurrence across donors. A later genetic analysis took genome-wide SNP genotypes for about 60% of the roughly 670 donors and used that subset as a discovery cohort. Typing coverage differed by locus: A, B, C, DRB1 and DQB1 were typed in roughly 620-630 donors, DQA1 in 500 to 550, DPA1 in 600 to 610, and DPB1 in 450 to 480. To predict cytomegalovirus infection status, the study brought together high-throughput TCR immunosequencing, statistical association of individual TCRs with disease status, and machine learning. A later analysis re-analyzed previously published TCR beta repertoires from about 730 donors and added high-resolution HLA genotyping to study TCR occurrence patterns. The T cell repertoires of 670 or so subjects were profiled by immunosequencing and related to cytomegalovirus serostatus. A separate validation cohort of 100 to 150 different subjects was used in addition to the roughly 700-subject first cohort. An early release covering about 600 HLA-typed donors comprised about 300 gigabases of sequencing data and 85 million to 100 million unique TCR sequences. Across 300 to 500 genotyped donors of the cohort, an average of approximately 240,000 unique TCR beta nucleotide sequences per donor were sequenced, and roughly 18% of those sequences were non-productive. Donor age, sex, ethnicity and CMV serostatus were collected together with the repertoire data. Four or five DR-DQ haplotypes were handled as single units for association and clustering, since linkage in the cohort was strong. In an earlier analysis of 587 of the donors, high-throughput TCR beta sequencing was used to judge whether each TCR beta V gene segment behaved as functional or pseudogenic. The aim of the study was to test whether cataloging public T cell receptors could identify signatures of past pathogen exposure. The genetic ancestry cluster associated with self-reported Caucasian donors included 80% to 90% of the roughly 400 genotyped donors. Here is what the overall study found, with its caveats: Because HLA typing was unavailable for some donors at each locus, only the typed subset was used in association tests. The presence/absence analyses assumed that sequencing depth was roughly uniform across donors, and that assumption may not be true. At a false discovery rate of 0.05, a later analysis linked approximately 18,000 TCR beta sequences to specific HLA alleles. According to the authors, the approach could potentially be generalized to other disease states and immunological phenotypes. An association between a missense DCLRE1C variant and V-gene and J-gene trimming of TCR beta chains was found in a later genetic analysis and replicated in an independent cohort. A further reported finding was that TCR beta sequences accurately predicted the HLA-A and HLA-B alleles for most subjects in the first cohort. Several of the top co-occurrence clusters appeared to be linked to parvovirus B19, influenza, CMV and Epstein-Barr virus, according to a later analysis. A later analysis found that TCR association rates varied across HLA loci, with DRB1 alleles showing the most associated TCRs and HLA-C alleles the fewest. A later genetic analysis reported fewer N-insertions in productive TCRs among donors in an Asian-associated ancestry cluster than the roughly 700-donor mean. In the study, approximately 160 TCR beta chains were listed as associated with cytomegalovirus. Immune exposure information for the cohort was limited to CMV serostatus. The cohort was sequenced for TCR beta chains only, and without alpha or paired-chain data the features that could be detected were limited. The classifier was reported to diagnose cytomegalovirus status with high specificity and sensitivity in both the original and validation cohorts. Because counts were too low, fewer than 20 rarely observed V segments, including chromosome 9 orphons, were excluded from the earlier analysis of fewer than 650 of the donors. Linkage disequilibrium might explain the correlated functional status among segregating V segments, but an unknown experimental factor could not be excluded. Assigning TCR associations to individual alleles was difficult when HLA alleles, especially DR and DQ, strongly co-occurred. Most TCR sequences were observed very rarely across donors, whereas some public TCRs were present in many individuals. Broadly in line with IMGT annotations, most TCR beta V segments showed up in productive rearrangements about 87% or about 30% of the time in an earlier analysis of under 700 of the donors. According to a later analysis, most CMV-associated TCR beta chains appeared to be HLA-restricted, and the HLA associations seemed to be driven largely by CMV exposure. In a later analysis, HLA-associated TCR beta chains were found to be more clonally expanded and to have lower generation probabilities than equally common non-associated chains. A group of highly shared sequence variants was considered likely to be a technical artifact of the sequencing pipeline. In vitro tests confirmed that a few of the cytomegalovirus-associated TCR beta chains recognize cytomegalovirus antigens. The 87-base-pair reads could not distinguish some IMGT-functional V segments, including TRBV6-2 and TRBV6-3, so those segments were excluded.

The cohort consisted of approximately 690 healthy bone marrow donors. Cohort members were all nominally healthy when sampled, although unrecorded immune exposures were likely present. The donor was CMV seronegative and was included in the group of about 350 seronegative cohort members. Each donor provided a peripheral blood sample, and peripheral blood mononuclear cells were used for TCR beta sequencing. Genomic DNA was extracted from the blood cell samples with the Qiagen DNeasy Blood Extraction Kit. The CDR3 spans 15 residues, from the cysteine through the phenylalanine. Only the CDR3 portion is preserved as DNA: 45 bases, with reading frame beginning at the first base. Taken from the germline V gene (reference sequence), the CDR1 and CDR2 loops are LNHDA and SQIVND. V lost 3 bases and J lost 4 bases; the stretch between them is 15 bases long. On this clone: Its antigen is currently not known. No clone much larger than this one lies a single base away; base qualities are absent.

Libraries were made using the immunoSEQ multiplex PCR assay. For the multiplex PCR, a mixture combining 60 forward primers for TCR Vbeta segments and 13 reverse primers for TCR Jbeta segments was used. The CDR3 region of rearranged TCR beta genes was amplified from genomic DNA by a multiplex PCR assay. Amplified TCR beta libraries were sequenced as 87-base-pair reads on the Illumina HiSeq System. Processing in the source paper ran as follows. A later analysis counted 65 million to 90 million unique TCR beta chains across the 550 to 700 repertoires, and some 11 million of these chains were shared by at least two donors. Raw reads were error-corrected and collapsed into unique sequences with a nearest-neighbor algorithm that merged closely related sequences to remove PCR and sequencing errors. To assign V, D and J gene segments, CDR3 sequences were aligned to IMGT reference sequences. For a sequence to be retained, at least a six-nucleotide match to both a V gene segment and a J gene segment was required. A rearrangement was called productive if the CDR3 had no stop codons and remained in frame with V and J, and every other rearrangement was called non-productive. Following IMGT convention, CDR3 was defined as the stretch from the second conserved V-encoded cysteine to the conserved J-encoded phenylalanine. Sequences without an unambiguous match to a single V gene segment were excluded from the earlier analysis of about 600 of the donors. In an earlier analysis of 450 to 750 of the donors, a V segment was called functional when productive rearrangements were above 56.7%, and segregating when the standard deviation between donors exceeded 5%. A statistical classification framework was developed to diagnose cytomegalovirus status using the catalog of TCR beta chain sequences. In a later analysis, TCR nucleotide sequences were compared against IMGT/GENE-DB human TR gene sequences so that V and J genes could be assigned. A later analysis assigned CDR3 sequences and most-parsimonious VDJ recombination scenarios with the TCRdist pipeline. In a later analysis, each TCR beta chain was defined by its CDR3 amino acid sequence together with its V-gene family, and reads lacking a unique V-gene family were excluded. To address suspected cross-contamination and a sequencing artifact, a later analysis removed 550 to 750 highly shared, low-generation-probability nucleotide sequences. In a later analysis, a clonal expansion index for each public chain was calculated from normalized within-repertoire ranks of inferred template counts. Generation probabilities in a later analysis came from a VDJ recombination model fitted to out-of-frame rearrangements, and those results were checked against IGoR. Hypergeometric tests were used in a later analysis to score TCR-TCR, TCR-HLA and TCR-CMV co-occurrence, with a repertoire-size bias correction applied to the TCR pairs. In a later analysis, false discovery rates were estimated by permuting HLA or CMV assignments 20 times. A later analysis grouped co-occurring TCRs with DBSCAN, adding TCRdist sequence similarity when clustering within HLA-allele-positive subsets. Repertoires with fewer than 30,000 or more than 120,000 public chains were left out of co-occurrence clustering, as were about five repertoires with anomalous nucleotide sharing. TCRdb limited this immuneACCESS table to in-frame rearrangements with V and J called. A share of clones is missing; checked studies link under half to unresolved V genes, and the rest is unexplained. V and J calls and clone size follow that table, whereas D and trimming were derived from the DNA. Present in this sample are around 80,000 clones, around 81% of which were seen just once. The ten top clones hold approximately 1.6% of the sample.

The rearrangement joined TRBV19 to TRBJ1-2; perhaps TRBD1 is the D gene, with 5 bases matching. The source is a man between 40 and 49 years old in good health and CMV-seronegative. The sample taken for sequencing was PBMCs. The CDR3: CASSIQGAGPYGYTF. Read as DNA, the sequence is TGTGCCAGTAGTATCCAGGGTGCAGGGCCCTATGGCTACACCTTC.